These T cell receptor beta chains were read from a single sample in a study of blood T cell repertoires in COVID-19. The protocol was immunoSEQ multiplex PCR, while the TCRdb copy is restricted to in-frame clones and leaves out a portion. The table lists over 10,000 clones, more than 70% of them singletons. Sequencing was done on a sample of peripheral blood. These receptors came from a human donor in a cohort sampled during active COVID-19. Each CDR3 is given with its conserved first and last residue. D genes are given only for firm matches. Rows give clone size only sometimes, using once, few, many, or a class for an expanded clone.

13,-,TRBJ1-1,TRBV12-5,-,CASGLSINTEAFF,TGTGCTAGTGGTTTGAGCATCAACACTGAAGCTTTCTTT
12,-,TRBJ1-3,TRBV6-5,-,CASSGSGNTIYF,TGTGCCAGCAGCGGCTCTGGAAACACCATATATTTT
15,-,TRBJ2-7,TRBV7-9,few,CASSFVDMQGHEQYF,TGTGCCAGCAGCTTCGTAGATATGCAGGGGCACGAGCAGTACTTC
16,TRBD1,TRBJ2-2,TRBV27,once,CASSRVGTANTGELFF,TGTGCCAGCAGCCGGGTCGGGACAGCGAACACCGGGGAGCTGTTTTTT
17,TRBD1,TRBJ2-5,TRBV12-5,-,CASGLLPLTGLQETQYF,TGTGCTAGTGGTTTGTTACCGTTGACAGGGCTCCAAGAGACCCAGTACTTC
14,-,TRBJ1-4,TRBV15,-,CATSSGTGEEKLFF,TGTGCCACCAGCAGTGGCACGGGTGAGGAAAAACTGTTTTTT
14,-,TRBJ2-2,TRBV29-1,-,CSVEGWGDTGELFF,TGCAGCGTTGAGGGATGGGGGGACACCGGGGAGCTGTTTTTT
15,TRBD1,TRBJ1-4,TRBV6-5,-,CASSSWDRDIEKLFF,TGTGCCAGCAGTAGTTGGGACAGGGACATCGAAAAACTGTTTTTT
16,TRBD1,TRBJ2-7,TRBV6-2/TRBV6-3,-,CASSFDPTGGRYEQYF,TGTGCCAGCAGTTTCGACCCGACAGGGGGCAGGTACGAGCAGTACTTC
15,-,TRBJ1-5,TRBV6-5,-,CASSYGGGPGQPQHF,TGTGCCAGCAGTTACGGCGGGGGGCCTGGACAGCCCCAGCATTTT
12,-,TRBJ2-3,TRBV11-2,-,CASSLGQNTQYF,TGTGCCAGCAGCTTAGGGCAGAATACGCAGTATTTT
13,-,TRBJ2-7,TRBV29-1,-,CSVGTALNYEQYF,TGCAGCGTTGGGACAGCCCTCAACTACGAGCAGTACTTC
16,TRBD2,TRBJ2-3,TRBV7-3,-,CASSLGLAGTADTQYF,TGTGCCAGCAGCTTGGGACTAGCGGGGACCGCAGATACGCAGTATTTT
18,-,TRBJ1-4,TRBV4-3,-,CASSQAPVYGGTNEKLFF,TGCGCCAGCAGCCAAGCCCCAGTCTACGGGGGGACGAATGAAAAACTGTTTTTT
15,TRBD1,TRBJ1-3,TRBV9,-,CASSTDRGSGNTIYF,TGTGCCAGCAGCACGGACAGGGGTTCTGGAAACACCATATATTTT
14,-,TRBJ2-3,TRBV5-4,-,CASSPDSSTDTQYF,TGTGCCAGCAGCCCGGACAGCAGCACAGATACGCAGTATTTT
15,-,TRBJ2-7,TRBV6-5,-,CASSPTVFYPYEQYF,TGTGCCAGCAGTCCTACAGTGTTTTACCCCTACGAGCAGTACTTC
14,-,TRBJ1-1,TRBV27,-,CASRVGTHNTEAFF,TGTGCCAGCAGGGTCGGGACACATAACACTGAAGCTTTCTTT
16,TRBD2,TRBJ2-2,TRBV9,-,CASSVELAGAVGELFF,TGTGCCAGCAGCGTAGAACTAGCGGGAGCGGTCGGGGAGCTGTTTTTT
14,-,TRBJ1-3,TRBV15,-,CATSRQGSGNTIYF,TGTGCCACCAGCAGACAGGGGTCTGGAAACACCATATATTTT
15,TRBD1,TRBJ1-4,TRBV7-6,-,CASSWGTAANEKLFF,TGTGCCAGCAGCTGGGGGACAGCGGCTAATGAAAAACTGTTTTTT
13,-,TRBJ2-1,TRBV19,-,CASSGDFVNEQFF,TGTGCCAGTAGTGGGGACTTTGTTAATGAGCAGTTCTTC
16,-,TRBJ1-4,TRBV7-6,-,CASSLARRRGDEKLFF,TGTGCCAGCAGCTTAGCAAGGAGGCGGGGTGATGAAAAACTGTTTTTT
14,TRBD1,TRBJ2-5,TRBV7-2,-,CASSRQGQRETQYF,TGTGCCAGCAGTCGACAGGGCCAGCGGGAGACCCAGTACTTC
14,-,TRBJ2-7,TRBV15,-,CATSSTDKSPEQYF,TGTGCCACCAGCAGCACTGACAAATCCCCCGAGCAGTACTTC
16,TRBD2,TRBJ2-1,TRBV30,-,CAWSVRRGSSYNEQFF,TGTGCCTGGAGTGTTAGGCGGGGGAGCTCCTACAATGAGCAGTTCTTC
16,TRBD1,TRBJ2-7,TRBV13,-,CASSLGRGQGMDEQYF,TGTGCCAGCAGCTTAGGGAGGGGACAGGGGATGGACGAGCAGTACTTC
14,-,TRBJ2-3,TRBV6-6,-,CASSYSVAADTQYF,TGTGCCAGCAGTTACTCGGTGGCCGCAGATACGCAGTATTTT
14,TRBD1,TRBJ1-5,TRBV19,-,CASGGTGANQPQHF,TGTGCCAGTGGCGGGACAGGGGCCAATCAGCCCCAGCATTTT
16,TRBD2,TRBJ2-7,TRBV11-3,-,CASSSGTSGAAYEQYF,TGTGCCAGCAGCTCTGGGACTAGCGGGGCCGCCTACGAGCAGTACTTC
14,TRBD1,TRBJ1-3,TRBV9,-,CASSADRGGNTIYF,TGTGCCAGCAGCGCCGACAGGGGTGGAAACACCATATATTTT
16,-,TRBJ1-1,TRBV9,-,CASSVAGSGTNTEAFF,TGTGCCAGCAGCGTAGCTGGGTCAGGCACCAACACTGAAGCTTTCTTT
16,TRBD2,TRBJ2-5,TRBV6-2/TRBV6-3,-,CASSPTSGGREETQYF,TGTGCCAGCAGTCCCACTAGCGGGGGGCGGGAAGAGACCCAGTACTTC
16,TRBD2,TRBJ2-3,TRBV11-3,-,CASSPRQRGGADTQYF,TGTGCCAGCAGCCCCCGCCAGCGGGGGGGAGCAGATACGCAGTATTTT
14,TRBD1,TRBJ1-1,TRBV7-9,-,CASSSGQGNTEAFF,TGTGCCAGCAGCTCGGGACAGGGGAACACTGAAGCTTTCTTT
15,TRBD1,TRBJ2-7,TRBV3-1/TRBV3-2,once,CASSARDREIHEQYF,TGTGCCAGCAGCGCCCGGGACAGGGAAATCCACGAGCAGTACTTC
16,-,TRBJ2-7,TRBV5-1,-,CASSLVAGTSAYEQYF,TGCGCCAGCAGCTTGGTTGCAGGGACATCCGCCTACGAGCAGTACTTC
13,-,TRBJ2-5,TRBV18,-,CASSRQIQETQYF,TGTGCCAGCTCACGACAGATACAAGAGACCCAGTACTTC
14,-,TRBJ2-2,TRBV6-4,-,CASAEQGNTGELFF,TGTGCCAGCGCAGAACAGGGGAACACCGGGGAGCTGTTTTTT
13,-,TRBJ2-1,TRBV5-1,-,CASSLGPKNEQFF,TGCGCCAGCAGCCTGGGCCCTAAGAATGAGCAGTTCTTC
17,TRBD1,TRBJ1-1,TRBV3-1/TRBV3-2,-,CASSQVARGRTNPEAFF,TGTGCCAGCAGCCAAGTGGCCAGGGGGCGGACGAACCCTGAAGCTTTCTTT
14,TRBD1,TRBJ2-1,TRBV6-4,-,CASSPGQEGDEQFF,TGTGCCAGCAGTCCGGGACAGGAAGGGGATGAGCAGTTCTTC
17,TRBD2,TRBJ2-7,TRBV4-1,-,CASSRGLAGGNSYEQYF,TGCGCCAGCAGCCGCGGACTAGCGGGGGGGAACTCCTACGAGCAGTACTTC